This entry features one T cell receptor (beta chain) sequence. The CDR3 loop spans 12 amino acids. Trimming took 7 bases from V and 5 from J, leaving 12 bases between them. The germline CDR1 and CDR2 sequences are SEHNR and FQNEAQ (reference sequence). This entry comes from a study of CD8+ T cells in alopecia areata. In the study overall: Treated patients were given 5 to 10 mg oral tofacitinib twice daily.

This sample's treatment: oral pan-JAK inhibitor, 5-10 mg twice daily. The study team obtained lesional scalp punch biopsies and peripheral blood from alopecia areata patients. RNA was isolated and reverse transcribed to cDNA, the sequencing template. This table comes from immunoSEQ multiplex PCR, and its TCRdb copy is limited to in-frame clones, with some not included. This repertoire shows some 150,000 clones, 82% found once; its top ten account for 20% to 30%. The sequence was obtained from a human donor with alopecia areata. The chain recombines TRBV7-9 with TRBJ2-7; TRBD1 is a possible D gene (6 bases). The material was CD8+ T cells sorted from blood, obtained at week 4, from a patient treated with tofacitinib. The CDR3 region has the DNA TGTGCCAGCAAGGGACACATCGACGAGCAGTACTTC. Residues: CASKGHIDEQYF. Based on the CDR3 plus reference TRBV7-9 and TRBJ2-7, the full variable domain is DTGVSQNPRHKITKRGQNVTFRCDPISEHNRLYWYRQTLGQGPEFLTYFQNEAQLEKSRLLSDRFSAERPKGSFSTLEIQRTEQGDSAMYLCASKGHIDEQYFGPGTRLTVT.